This TCR beta chain was identified during a study of a mutant IDH1 vaccine in newly diagnosed glioma. About the study: Each patient was administered eight vaccinations, scheduled in weeks 1, 3, 5, 7, 11, 15, 19 and 23. The initiation of vaccination occurred 4-6 weeks after radiotherapy alone, or with temozolomide cycles.

A word on this clone: Antigen specificity is unknown.

The protocol was immunoSEQ multiplex PCR, while the TCRdb copy is restricted to in-frame clones and leaves out a portion. The data hold 30,000 to 40,000 clones, with approximately 83% observed a single time. Trimming took 6 bases from V and 2 from J, leaving 17 bases between them. This CDR3 has 15 residues. The germline CDR1 and CDR2 sequences are MGHDK and SYGVNS. The time point is: week 5, during vaccination. Vaccine doses each comprised 300 ug of mutant IDH1 20-mer peptide, with topical imiquimod. The donor cohort comprised cases of new WHO grade 3 or 4 IDH1-mutant, ATRX-lost astrocytoma. This chain links TRBV25-1 with TRBJ2-7; either TRBD1 or TRBD2 may fit D (5 bases each). The source was PBMCs, collected from a glioma patient whose treatment included an IDH1 peptide vaccine. The source of this sequence is a man aged 25 to 45 with glioma. The CDR3 sequence is CASSDIRDGTYEQYF. The CDR3 DNA sequence: TGTGCCAGCAGCGATATCCGGGACGGAACCTACGAGCAGTACTTC.